This T cell receptor beta chain was retrieved from a study of cytomegalovirus exposure and HLA in healthy donors. Study context: Across some 400 genotyped donors, around 82% landed in the Caucasian-associated ancestry cluster.

The study's findings and limits: An analysis done earlier found most TCR beta V segments productive about 87% or about 30% of the time. The authors listed around 150 TCR beta chains as cytomegalovirus-associated.

The CDR3 sequence is 15 residues long. The germline gives CDR1 SGDLS, CDR2 YYNGEE. Trimming at V came to 0 bases and at J to 4 bases, leaving 5 bases not matched to a gene. Nominally healthy donors were sampled, though unrecorded immune exposures were likely. Notes on this clone: Its antigen is as yet unknown.

PCR primers comprised 60 Vbeta and 13 Jbeta primers. Profiling relied on immunoSEQ multiplex PCR, and the TCRdb table lists in-frame clones only, not all of them. In the table there are more than 55,000 clones, 65% to 75% of which are singletons. V and J are TRBV9 and TRBJ1-2; 8 bases are shared with TRBD1. The sample comprised PBMCs. This TCR was sampled from a woman aged 60-70 years in good health and CMV-seropositive. CDR3 in DNA: TGTGCCAGCAGCGTAGAGACAGGGGTGGGCTATGGCTACACCTTC. Amino acids: CASSVETGVGYGYTF.